These 10 T cell receptor beta chains share one sample of origin, sequenced in a study of blood T cells in healthy people across ages. Primers used in a second PCR of about 6 to 12 cycles were a sample-barcoded 5' primer and a J-beta primer mix. From the 5' RACE reads, TCRdb called clonotypes with MiXCR, one entry per CDR3 protein. Here the sample spans 1.4 million to 1.5 million distinct CDR3 sequences, roughly 40% being singletons. The sample taken for sequencing was blood. These receptors were collected from a woman aged 18-29 years in good health.

The chain couples TRBV5-1 to TRBJ2-7; TRBD1 matches at 8 bases. CDR3 length equals 16 residues. Trimming removed 0 bases from V and 3 bases from J; junction bases left unmatched: 8. The germline V gene encodes CDR1 SGHRS and CDR2 YFSETQ. CDR3 residues: CASSLGRTGPLYEQYF. The CDR3 DNA is TGCGCCAGCAGCTTGGGCAGGACAGGGCCCCTCTACGAGCAGTACTTC.

The chain employs TRBV20-1 and TRBJ2-7; D unresolved. V lost 5 bases and J 0 bases, leaving 11 bases between the germline ends. Germline assignment: CDR1 DFQATT and CDR2 SNEGSKA (reference sequence). The CDR3 consists of 13 residues. The CDR3, as DNA: TGCAGTGCTGTCCCAGCTTCCTCCTACGAGCAGTACTTC. Translation: CSAVPASSYEQYF.

The chain has TRBV12-3 or TRBV12-4 and TRBJ2-3; tentative D call: TRBD1 (5 bases). The CDR3 totals 15 residues. V was pared by 1 base and J by 2 bases, with 10 bases between. This CDR3 reads CASSLGQTATDTQYF. CDR3 coding DNA: TGTGCCAGCAGTTTAGGGCAGACAGCCACAGATACGCAGTATTTT.

The chain recombines TRBV4-1 with TRBJ1-1, with a tentative D call TRBD1 (5 bases). Germline loops: CDR1 MGHRA, CDR2 YSYEKL. V was cut by 4 bases and J by 3 bases, with 12 bases left in between. The CDR3 length is 14 residues. CDR3 DNA sequence: TGCGCCAGCAGCCCGACGGGGCGCGACACTGAAGCTTTCTTT. It yields the protein CASSPTGRDTEAFF.

This clonotype was recorded a few times. This chain joins TRBV4-1 and TRBJ1-1; D uncertain. Germline CDR1 reads MGHRA; CDR2 reads YSYEKL. The CDR3 is made up of 14 amino acids. V was shortened by 4 bases and J by 4 bases, with 13 bases between the two germline ends. The CDR3 here is CASSLQRDTTEAFF. In DNA form, the CDR3 reads TGCGCCAGCAGCCTTCAACGGGATACCACTGAAGCTTTCTTT.

This clonotype was recorded at least ten times. The chain joins TRBV3-1 to TRBJ2-1, with TRBD1 matching over 7 bases. There are 18 residues in the CDR3. Trimming removed 0 bases from V and 2 bases from J; junction bases left unmatched: 10. Looked up from germline, CDR1 is LGHDT and CDR2 is YNNKEL (reference sequence). CDR3: CASSQDPLGGQAYNEQFF. The CDR3 DNA reads TGTGCCAGCAGCCAAGATCCTCTTGGAGGACAGGCCTACAATGAGCAGTTCTTC.

This chain uses TRBV20-1 with TRBJ2-5, with 13 bases fitting TRBD2. Germline loops: CDR1 DFQATT, CDR2 SNEGSKA (reference sequence). This CDR3 has 18 amino acids. V dropped 1 base and J dropped 2; count of bases not matched to a gene: 10. CDR3 coding DNA: TGCAGTGCTAGAGTTCAAGGGACTAGCGGGGACCCACAAGAGACCCAGTACTTC. Residues: CSARVQGTSGDPQETQYF.

The V and J genes are TRBV5-1 and TRBJ2-5; 7 bases line up with TRBD2. CDR3 size: 14 residues. V trimming: 5 bases; J trimming: 5 bases; junction bases outside the gene matches: 9. Germline CDR1 is SGHRS and CDR2 is YFSETQ. CDR3 sequence: CASRLGLRAETQYF. The CDR3 coding sequence is TGCGCCAGCAGGCTGGGACTACGGGCGGAGACCCAGTACTTC.

This clonotype came up a few times. V usage is TRBV11-2 and J usage is TRBJ2-5; 10 nucleotides match TRBD2. The J call may be in error: the DNA end matches TRBJ2-7 better. Germline V CDR1 and CDR2: SGHAT, FQNNGV. This CDR3 is 17 amino acids long. Here the CDR3 reads CASSFSRTSGESYEQYF. The DNA for the CDR3 is TGTGCCAGCAGCTTTTCTAGGACTAGCGGCGAATCCTACGAGCAGTACTTC.

This clonotype was observed a few times. The chain links TRBV9 to TRBJ1-2, with 7 bases lining up with TRBD1. The CDR3 covers 12 residues. J was trimmed by 8 bases and V by 7 bases; bases with no gene match: 8. The V gene's germline CDR1 is SGDLS and CDR2 YYNGEE. DNA for the CDR3: TGTGCCAGCGCGGAGGGGGCTGGGGGCTACACCTTC. Its translation: CASAEGAGGYTF.